The entry that follows covers one TCR beta chain sequence. Its matching antigen is unknown. This specimen belongs to a study of PD-1 blockade in classical Hodgkin lymphoma. General study findings and limits: Why repertoires differed is undefined; disease activity or prior therapy possibly contributed.

Produced via immunoSEQ multiplex PCR; TCRdb's table is partial and in-frame only. The sample includes some 30,000 clones, 81% of them seen just once. The CDR3 length is 15 residues. V was clipped by 4 bases and J by 6 bases; unmatched bases: 8. Per germline, CDR1 ENHRY and CDR2 SYGVKD. Time point reported: cycle 4 day 1 (C4D1), after less than 7 weeks of nivolumab. All trial patients relapsed after autologous stem cell transplantation. The starting material was peripheral blood mononuclear cells (PBMCs), obtained before the fourth cycle of nivolumab. The chain links TRBV10-3 to TRBJ2-2, with TRBD1 matching 7 bases. The TCR sequence derives from a human donor with classical Hodgkin lymphoma. The CDR3 sequence: CAISASTGSAGELFF. As DNA, the CDR3 is TGTGCCATCAGTGCCTCGACAGGGTCCGCCGGGGAGCTGTTTTTT.